This T cell receptor (beta chain) was recorded in a study of blood T cell repertoires in COVID-19. Across the whole study: Samples representing acute and convalescent COVID-19 were sourced from the United States, Italy and Spain. PBMCs, B-cell-depleted T cells, or T cells provided the cDNA or gDNA that made up the material.

Germline assignment: CDR1 LGHNA and CDR2 YNFKEQ. V was trimmed by 2 bases and J by 4 bases, leaving 14 bases between them. The CDR3 length is 15 residues. Authors' analysis steps: The authors estimated nucleated cell counts from reference gene primer amplification. Profiling relied on immunoSEQ multiplex PCR, and the TCRdb table lists in-frame clones only, not all of them. Clone size and the V and J calls come from that table; the DNA yielded D and trimming. This sample yields about 120,000 clones, of which around 89% are seen a single time; about a fifth belongs to the top ten. This receptor was taken from a human donor with acute or convalescent COVID-19. The donor label of this sample is uncertain. The chain is built from TRBV4-2 and TRBJ1-1; D possibly corresponds to TRBD1 (5 bases). The source material was peripheral blood. In DNA form, the CDR3 reads TGTGCCAGCAGCCAATACCTGGGGGGGTTCACTGAAGCTTTCTTT. Amino acid sequence: CASSQYLGGFTEAFF.